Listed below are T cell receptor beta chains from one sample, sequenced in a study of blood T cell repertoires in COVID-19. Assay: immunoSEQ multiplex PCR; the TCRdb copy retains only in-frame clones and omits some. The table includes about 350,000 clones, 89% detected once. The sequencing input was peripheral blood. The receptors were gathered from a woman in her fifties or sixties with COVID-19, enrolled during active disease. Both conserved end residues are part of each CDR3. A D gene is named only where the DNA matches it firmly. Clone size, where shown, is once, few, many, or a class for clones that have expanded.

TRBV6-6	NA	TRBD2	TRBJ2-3	CASSPGLAGGFTDTQYF	TGTGCCAGCAGTCCCGGACTAGCGGGGGGCTTCACAGATACGCAGTATTTT
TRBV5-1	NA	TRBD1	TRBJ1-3	CASSLQGQGTGNTIYF	TGCGCCAGCAGCTTACAAGGACAGGGAACTGGAAACACCATATATTTT
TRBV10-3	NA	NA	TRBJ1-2	CAISEGAVYGYTF	TGTGCCATCAGTGAAGGGGCAGTCTATGGCTACACCTTC
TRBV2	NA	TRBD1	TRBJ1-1	CASSSTGGTEAFF	TGTGCCAGCAGCTCGACAGGGGGCACTGAAGCTTTCTTT
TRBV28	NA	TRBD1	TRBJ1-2	CASSFAGGNGYTF	TGTGCCAGCAGTTTTGCAGGGGGTAATGGCTACACCTTC
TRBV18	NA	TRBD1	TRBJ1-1	CASSASGTANTEAFF	TGTGCCAGCTCAGCGTCCGGGACAGCGAACACTGAAGCTTTCTTT
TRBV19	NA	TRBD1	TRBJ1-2	CASSKTSDRVRDYGYTF	TGTGCCAGTAGTAAAACTTCGGACAGGGTTCGGGACTATGGCTACACCTTC
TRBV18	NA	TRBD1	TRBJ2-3	CASSPTFGTGGQLAISTDTQYF	TGTGCCAGCTCACCAACGTTTGGGACAGGGGGCCAATTGGCGATAAGCACAGATACGCAGTATTTT
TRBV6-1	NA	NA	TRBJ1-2	CASSEGGDLRGYTF	TGTGCCAGCAGTGAAGGGGGAGATCTGCGGGGCTACACCTTC
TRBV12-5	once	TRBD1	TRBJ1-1	CASGLPQGMGTEAFF	TGTGCTAGTGGTCTCCCACAGGGGATGGGCACTGAAGCTTTCTTT
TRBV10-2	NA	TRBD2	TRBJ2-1	CASSDVLAAYNEQFF	TGCGCCAGCAGTGACGTGCTAGCGGCATACAATGAGCAGTTCTTC
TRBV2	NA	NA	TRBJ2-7	CASRSPDTRGREQYF	TGTGCCAGCAGGTCCCCGGACACCAGGGGCCGGGAGCAGTACTTC
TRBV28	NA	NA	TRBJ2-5	CASSLGQLGTQYF	TGTGCCAGCAGTTTAGGACAGTTAGGGACCCAGTACTTC
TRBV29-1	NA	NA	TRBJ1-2	CSVMGLGASGYTF	TGCAGCGTTATGGGCCTAGGGGCGAGCGGCTACACCTTC
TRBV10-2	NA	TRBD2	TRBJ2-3	CASSEIPGLATTDTQYF	TGCGCCAGCAGTGAGATTCCGGGACTAGCGACCACAGATACGCAGTATTTT
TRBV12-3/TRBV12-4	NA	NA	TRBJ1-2	CASTPTGTYGYTF	TGTGCCAGCACCCCAACAGGGACCTATGGCTACACCTTC
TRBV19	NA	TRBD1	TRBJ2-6	CATLDRASSGANVLTF	TGTGCCACCCTAGACAGGGCTTCCTCTGGGGCCAACGTCCTGACTTTC
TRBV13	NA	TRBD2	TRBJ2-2	CASSLWDQRGALPGELFF	TGTGCCAGCAGCTTATGGGACCAGCGGGGGGCCCTCCCCGGGGAGCTGTTTTTT
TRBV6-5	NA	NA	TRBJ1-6	CASSYQNNSPLHF	TGTGCCAGCAGTTACCAGAATAATTCACCCCTCCACTTT
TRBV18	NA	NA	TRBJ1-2	CASSPGGAGGYTF	TGTGCCAGCTCACCTGGGGGGGCAGGAGGCTACACCTTC
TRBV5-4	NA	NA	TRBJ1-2	CASSLGGGYGYTF	TGTGCCAGCAGCTTGGGCGGGGGCTATGGCTACACCTTC
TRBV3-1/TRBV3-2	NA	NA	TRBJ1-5	CASSLGTLSNQPQHF	TGTGCCAGCAGCCTTGGGACATTAAGCAATCAGCCCCAGCATTTT
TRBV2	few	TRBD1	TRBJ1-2	CASSEGTGWGYTF	TGTGCCAGCAGTGAAGGGACAGGGTGGGGCTACACCTTC
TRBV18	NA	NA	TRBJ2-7	CASSNADTYEQYF	TGTGCCAGCTCAAACGCCGACACCTACGAGCAGTACTTC
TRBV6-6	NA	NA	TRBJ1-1	CASSSRGDSVAFF	TGTGCCAGCAGTTCCAGGGGAGATTCGGTAGCTTTCTTT
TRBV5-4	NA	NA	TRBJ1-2	CASSPGEANYGYTF	TGTGCCAGCAGCCCGGGAGAGGCCAACTATGGCTACACCTTC
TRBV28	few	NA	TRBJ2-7	CASRVGSSYEQYF	TGTGCCAGCAGAGTCGGGTCCTCCTACGAGCAGTACTTC
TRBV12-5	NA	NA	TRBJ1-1	CATVGANTEAFF	TGTGCTACAGTGGGCGCGAACACTGAAGCTTTCTTT
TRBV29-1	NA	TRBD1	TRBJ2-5	CSVVRFPDRGGETQYF	TGCAGCGTTGTGAGGTTCCCGGACAGGGGGGGAGAGACCCAGTACTTC
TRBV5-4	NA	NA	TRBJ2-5	CASSKDSRGQETQYF	TGTGCCAGCAGCAAGGACAGCCGTGGGCAAGAGACCCAGTACTTC
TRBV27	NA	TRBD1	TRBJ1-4	CASREYDRGSEKLFF	TGTGCCAGCAGAGAATATGACAGGGGGAGTGAAAAACTGTTTTTT
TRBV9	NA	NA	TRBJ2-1	CASSVDGNHEQFF	TGTGCCAGCAGCGTAGATGGCAACCATGAGCAGTTCTTC
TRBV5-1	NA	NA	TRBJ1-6	CASSLNNSPLHF	TGCGCCAGCAGCCTTAATAATTCACCCCTCCACTTT
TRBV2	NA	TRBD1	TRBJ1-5	CASQGQGTSNQPQHF	TGTGCCAGCCAGGGACAGGGGACTAGCAATCAGCCCCAGCATTTT
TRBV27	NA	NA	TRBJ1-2	CASSSFLTKTYGYTF	TGTGCCAGCAGTTCTTTCCTTACTAAAACTTATGGCTACACCTTC
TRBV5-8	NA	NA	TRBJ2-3	CASSLGLAITDTQYF	TGTGCCAGCAGCTTGGGGCTAGCGATCACAGATACGCAGTATTTT
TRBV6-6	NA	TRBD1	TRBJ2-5	CASSYSPGQGGAQYF	TGTGCCAGCAGTTACTCACCGGGACAGGGAGGAGCCCAGTACTTC
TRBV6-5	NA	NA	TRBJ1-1	CASSSGRLAGTEAFF	TGTGCCAGCAGTAGTGGGAGACTAGCGGGCACTGAAGCTTTCTTT
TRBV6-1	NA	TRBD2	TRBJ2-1	CASSGGSTSGSYNEQFF	TGTGCCAGCAGTGGTGGCTCGACTAGCGGGTCCTACAATGAGCAGTTCTTC
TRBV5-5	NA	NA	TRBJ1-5	CASSAGLSQPQHF	TGTGCCAGCAGCGCTGGGCTGAGTCAGCCCCAGCATTTT
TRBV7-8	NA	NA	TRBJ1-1	CASRWGGADTEAFF	TGTGCCAGCAGATGGGGAGGGGCGGACACTGAAGCTTTCTTT
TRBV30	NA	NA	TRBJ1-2	CAWSQAGQDGYTF	TGTGCCTGGAGTCAGGCAGGGCAGGATGGCTACACCTTC
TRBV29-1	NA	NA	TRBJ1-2	CSISGNYGYTF	TGCAGCATCTCCGGGAATTATGGCTACACCTTC
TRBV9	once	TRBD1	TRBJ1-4	CASSVQGANEKLFF	TGTGCCAGCAGCGTACAGGGGGCTAATGAAAAACTGTTTTTT
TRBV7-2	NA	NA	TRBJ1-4	CASSTPNLGGGKLFF	TGTGCCAGCAGCACCCCCAATCTCGGGGGAGGAAAACTGTTTTTT
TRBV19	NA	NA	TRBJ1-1	CASSTGGATEAFF	TGTGCCAGTAGTACGGGGGGGGCCACTGAAGCTTTCTTT
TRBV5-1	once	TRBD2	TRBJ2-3	CASSSRPGGAQDTQYF	TGCGCCAGCAGCTCTAGACCCGGGGGGGCCCAAGATACGCAGTATTTT
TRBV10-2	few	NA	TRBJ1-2	CASSRGLLNYGYTF	TGCGCCAGCAGCCGGGGACTGCTTAACTATGGCTACACCTTC
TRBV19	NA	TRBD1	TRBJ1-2	CASSTTQDRGHGYTF	TGTGCCAGTAGTACCACCCAGGACAGGGGACATGGCTACACCTTC
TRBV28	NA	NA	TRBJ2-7	CASSLQEVGEQYF	TGTGCCAGCAGTTTGCAGGAGGTTGGCGAGCAGTACTTC
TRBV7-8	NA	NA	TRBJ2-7	CASSFGHLGPYEQYF	TGTGCCAGCAGCTTTGGGCACCTTGGCCCCTACGAGCAGTACTTC
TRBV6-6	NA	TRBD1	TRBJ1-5	CASSYSTGGQPQHF	TGTGCCAGCAGTTACTCGACAGGGGGTCAGCCCCAGCATTTT
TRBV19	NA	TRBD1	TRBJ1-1	CASTRTGTEAFF	TGTGCCAGTACCAGGACAGGGACTGAAGCTTTCTTT
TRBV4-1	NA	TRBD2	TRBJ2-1	CASSQGVGGALFF	TGCGCCAGCAGCCAAGGTGTCGGGGGGGCCCTGTTCTTC
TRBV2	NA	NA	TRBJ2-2	CASSRGIGGNTGELFF	TGTGCCAGCAGCCGGGGTATAGGGGGGAACACCGGGGAGCTGTTTTTT
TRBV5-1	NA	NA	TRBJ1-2	CASSWAQGNYGYTF	TGCGCCAGCAGCTGGGCCCAGGGGAACTATGGCTACACCTTC
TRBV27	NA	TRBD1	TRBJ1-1	CASSLFPGQGTTEAFF	TGTGCCAGCAGTTTATTCCCGGGACAGGGGACAACTGAAGCTTTCTTT
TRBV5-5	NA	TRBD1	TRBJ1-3	CASRPGQGAHTAGNTIYF	TGTGCCAGCAGACCGGGACAGGGGGCGCATACTGCTGGAAACACCATATATTTT
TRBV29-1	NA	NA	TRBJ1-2	CSVARGLEYGYTF	TGCAGCGTCGCTCGGGGGTTGGAGTATGGCTACACCTTC